Listed below are T cell receptor beta chains from one sample, sequenced in a study of cytomegalovirus exposure and HLA in healthy donors. Sequenced by immunoSEQ multiplex PCR; TCRdb stores in-frame clones only, minus some. Of about 130,000 clones listed, 70% to 85% were seen once; the top ten hold around 3%. Sample: PBMCs. The origin of the receptors is a woman aged 45-60 years in good health and CMV-seronegative. Each CDR3 is given without its conserved first and last residue. Some rows have no size entry. The others give once, few or many, or a class for an expanded clone.

V	size	J	CDR3
TRBV5-4	NA	TRBJ2-1	ASSLRLALNNEQF
TRBV28	few	TRBJ2-4	ASSFPLAKNIQY
TRBV2	NA	TRBJ2-7	ASSEAVASGRVQY
TRBV7-2	NA	TRBJ2-3	ASHQTSGRRTDTQY
TRBV15	NA	TRBJ1-4	ATSSWTETNEKLF
TRBV18	NA	TRBJ2-2	ASSPSGSTGELF
TRBV4-3	NA	TRBJ1-1	ASSQGPGRAEAF
TRBV28	NA	TRBJ1-5	ASSLRQGFDQPQH
TRBV6-5	NA	TRBJ1-6	ASSYSQGNNSPLH
TRBV19	few	TRBJ2-7	ASTSRDRPYEQY
TRBV28	NA	TRBJ1-3	ASSSTAYGNTIY
TRBV5-6	NA	TRBJ1-2	ASSLPTGANYGYT
TRBV7-2	NA	TRBJ1-1	ASSTRVATEAF
TRBV5-8	NA	TRBJ1-2	ASSIEDRVSYGYT
TRBV28	NA	TRBJ2-1	ASSFRGLAGGYNEQF
TRBV5-6	NA	TRBJ2-7	ASTPSPQVNEQY
TRBV7-9	NA	TRBJ2-1	ASSPDFGDTNEQF
TRBV2	NA	TRBJ1-1	ASTGGTEAF
TRBV5-1	NA	TRBJ2-3	ASRPGLAADTQY
TRBV5-6	few	TRBJ1-1	ASSLDRTNTEAF
TRBV10-3	NA	TRBJ1-4	AISDGGTNEKLF
TRBV27	few	TRBJ1-6	ASSSTGLNSPLH
TRBV28	NA	TRBJ2-3	ASSLGSGREGDTQY
TRBV7-7	NA	TRBJ2-7	ASSPSGQGASYEQY